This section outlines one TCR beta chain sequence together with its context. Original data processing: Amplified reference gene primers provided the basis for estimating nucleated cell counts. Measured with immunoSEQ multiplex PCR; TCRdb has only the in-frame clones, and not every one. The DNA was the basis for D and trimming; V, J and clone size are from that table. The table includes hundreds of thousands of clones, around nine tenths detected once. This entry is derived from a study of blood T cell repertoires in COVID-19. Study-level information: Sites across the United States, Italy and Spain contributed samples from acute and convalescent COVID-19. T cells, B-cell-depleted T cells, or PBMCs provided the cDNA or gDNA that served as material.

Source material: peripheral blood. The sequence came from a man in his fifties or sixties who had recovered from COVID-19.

CDR3 amino acids: CASSLEALAGATQYF. The CDR3 DNA is TGTGCCAGCAGCTTAGAAGCCCTAGCGGGGGCTACGCAGTATTTT. The rearrangement joins TRBV7-2 to TRBJ2-3, with 10 bases that match TRBD2. Germline CDR1 reads SGHTA; CDR2 reads FQGNSA. After removal of 1 base from V and 8 bases from J, the junction contained 6 bases not matched to a gene. The CDR3 spans 15 residues. Drawing the rest from reference TRBV7-2 and TRBJ2-3, the complete variable domain is GAGVSQSPSNKVTEKGKDVELRCDPISGHTALYWYRQSLGQGLEFLIYFQGNSAPDKSGLPSDRFSAERTGGSVSTLTIQRTQQEDSAVYLCASSLEALAGATQYFGPGTRLTVL.